A selection of T cell receptor beta chains follows, all from one sample in a study of T cell changes during pregnancy in multiple sclerosis. The repertoire was sequenced with immunoSEQ multiplex PCR; TCRdb's copy has only in-frame clones and lacks some. The repertoire consists of some 110,000 clones, with 92% occurring once and the leading ten covering 1.5%. The specimen comprised peripheral blood, sampled in the third trimester of pregnancy. These receptors all stem from a female donor with multiple sclerosis, enrolled in a pregnancy study. Each CDR3 is given with its conserved first and last residue. The order of the fields is V gene, J gene, CDR3 protein.

V gene: TRBV7-3; J gene: TRBJ2-7; CDR3 protein: CASSANRLSYEQYF
V gene: TRBV18; J gene: TRBJ2-1; CDR3 protein: CASSPPSTFFPSSYNEQFF
V gene: TRBV2; J gene: TRBJ2-1; CDR3 protein: CASSEEVGGGNEQFF
V gene: TRBV7-9; J gene: TRBJ1-1; CDR3 protein: CASSLDRGGTEAFF
V gene: TRBV27; J gene: TRBJ1-2; CDR3 protein: CASSPIAGQGFGYTF
V gene: TRBV19; J gene: TRBJ2-1; CDR3 protein: CASSTHFTSGRANNEQFF
V gene: TRBV10-3; J gene: TRBJ1-5; CDR3 protein: CAISDRGTANQPQHF
V gene: TRBV9; J gene: TRBJ2-3; CDR3 protein: CASSRPRLAGVSDTQYF
V gene: TRBV7-6; J gene: TRBJ1-3; CDR3 protein: CASSHADRGRGNTIYF
V gene: TRBV10-3; J gene: TRBJ2-7; CDR3 protein: CAIRDAAGGAYEQYF
V gene: TRBV29-1; J gene: TRBJ1-1; CDR3 protein: CSVETKWNTEAFF
V gene: TRBV10-3; J gene: TRBJ1-2; CDR3 protein: CAISESGQPIYGYTF
V gene: TRBV7-6; J gene: TRBJ2-5; CDR3 protein: CASSVIQGGTQYF
V gene: TRBV6-1; J gene: TRBJ2-3; CDR3 protein: CASSALAGGTDTQYF
V gene: TRBV27; J gene: TRBJ1-1; CDR3 protein: CASSSPAGTGGQMNTEAFF
V gene: TRBV10-3; J gene: TRBJ1-2; CDR3 protein: CAISEDRSADGYTF
V gene: TRBV7-3; J gene: TRBJ2-1; CDR3 protein: CASSLSGGASYEQFF
V gene: TRBV9; J gene: TRBJ1-1; CDR3 protein: CASSVGGRPMNTEAFF
V gene: TRBV10-3; J gene: TRBJ1-5; CDR3 protein: CAISEPDRGGQPQHF
V gene: TRBV27; J gene: TRBJ2-5; CDR3 protein: CASSLLASDRTSGRLSTQYF
V gene: TRBV6-1; J gene: TRBJ2-1; CDR3 protein: CASSEGTGGLYNEQFF
V gene: TRBV5-1; J gene: TRBJ2-1; CDR3 protein: CASSLGGRNNEQFF
V gene: TRBV19; J gene: TRBJ1-4; CDR3 protein: CASSIDGTEGKLFF
V gene: TRBV7-3; J gene: TRBJ1-2; CDR3 protein: CASSSGTGFYGYTF
V gene: TRBV30; J gene: TRBJ1-1; CDR3 protein: CAWRSLGGTEAFF
V gene: TRBV7-9; J gene: TRBJ2-1; CDR3 protein: CASSQPDGLAGFYEQFF
V gene: TRBV28; J gene: TRBJ1-3; CDR3 protein: CASSPGGGPGNTIYF
V gene: TRBV9; J gene: TRBJ1-3; CDR3 protein: CASSVVGSGNTIYF
V gene: TRBV27; J gene: TRBJ1-5; CDR3 protein: CASSFTGGSQPQHF
V gene: TRBV15; J gene: TRBJ2-5; CDR3 protein: CATSRDGIAQETQYF
V gene: TRBV6-1; J gene: TRBJ1-1; CDR3 protein: CASRRFENTEAFF
V gene: TRBV2; J gene: TRBJ2-3; CDR3 protein: CASTRESRQAEVDTQYF
V gene: TRBV5-1; J gene: TRBJ2-1; CDR3 protein: CASSPRLGQGDGEQFF
V gene: TRBV9; J gene: TRBJ2-1; CDR3 protein: CASSVAGTSSYNEQFF
V gene: TRBV10-3; J gene: TRBJ2-1; CDR3 protein: CAISEFLPGSSYNEQFF
V gene: TRBV4-1; J gene: TRBJ2-3; CDR3 protein: CASSQSVGTSGALVYTQYF
V gene: TRBV18; J gene: TRBJ1-2; CDR3 protein: CASSPTGDPPEGGYTF
V gene: TRBV7-9; J gene: TRBJ2-7; CDR3 protein: CASSYGTFSYEQYF
V gene: TRBV13; J gene: TRBJ2-3; CDR3 protein: CATLERGTSSTDTQYF
V gene: TRBV7-9; J gene: TRBJ1-2; CDR3 protein: CASSLMPGEGYTF
V gene: TRBV30; J gene: TRBJ1-2; CDR3 protein: CAWSGQTGGLYGYTF
V gene: TRBV7-9; J gene: TRBJ2-7; CDR3 protein: CASSRDRVGEQYF
V gene: TRBV9; J gene: TRBJ1-1; CDR3 protein: CASSVGPGDSAEAFF
V gene: TRBV19; J gene: TRBJ1-2; CDR3 protein: CASSIRRGQNYGYTF
V gene: TRBV10-2; J gene: TRBJ2-7; CDR3 protein: CASPPRVSYEQYF
V gene: TRBV10-3; J gene: TRBJ1-2; CDR3 protein: CATKGGQGYGYTF
V gene: TRBV7-2; J gene: TRBJ2-3; CDR3 protein: CASSLLAGGPTDTQYF
V gene: TRBV7-2; J gene: TRBJ1-1; CDR3 protein: CASSFDRSHEAFF
V gene: TRBV6-1; J gene: TRBJ2-6; CDR3 protein: CASSEDGGSGANVLTF
V gene: TRBV2; J gene: TRBJ2-7; CDR3 protein: CALQVPPNGKRELSSYEQYF